This section outlines one T cell receptor beta chain sequence together with its context. This clone was found a few times. Its target antigen remains unknown. No base quality values were provided; no much bigger clone lies one nucleotide off. The sample originates from a study of T cell changes during pregnancy in multiple sclerosis (dated by TCRdb to between 2018 and 2021). Regarding the research as a whole: The study looked at changes in the T cell repertoire across pregnancy in women with multiple sclerosis.

From its cysteine to its phenylalanine, the CDR3 spans 14 amino acids. Just CDR3 DNA is preserved here, 42 bases in frame from base 1. V is cut back by 6 bases and J by 4 bases, with 4 bases in the junction unmatched. Per the germline V gene (reference sequence), LNHDA is the CDR1 and SQIVND is the CDR2. The library was obtained by the immunoSEQ multiplex PCR assay. TCRdb carries this immuneACCESS record with in-frame sequences only. Its versions omit some clonotypes, under half of them owing to an unresolved V gene in the studies checked, with the rest unexplained. The sample yields around 70,000 clones; approximately 90% were counted once. The biggest ten clones account for roughly 2% of the sample.

This TCR derives from a female donor in good health, enrolled as a control in a pregnancy study. Specimen: peripheral blood, collected in the second trimester of pregnancy. The V gene is TRBV19 and the J gene is TRBJ1-3, with TRBD1 identical over 9 junction bases. The DNA sequence reads TGTGCCAGTAGGCGGGACAGGGTAGGAAACACCATATATTTT. It codes for CASRRDRVGNTIYF.